A single sample gave rise to the 5 T cell receptor beta chains below, sequenced in a study of T cell changes during pregnancy in multiple sclerosis. Assay used: immunoSEQ multiplex PCR; TCRdb lists only in-frame clones, some missing. Of 36,000 or so clones in the sample, more than 75% were seen once. Sequencing was performed on CD4+ T cells from peripheral blood mononuclear cells, taken in the first trimester of pregnancy. These receptors all come from a female donor with multiple sclerosis, enrolled in a pregnancy study.

CDR3 in amino acids: CASSSGLALGEQFF. CDR3 nucleotide sequence: TGTGCCAGCAGCTCGGGACTAGCGTTGGGTGAGCAGTTCTTC. This chain joins TRBV7-9 and TRBJ2-1, with TRBD2 matching 10 bases. This CDR3 is 14 amino acids long. Unmatched junction bases numbered 6, after V lost 4 bases and J lost 9 bases. Germline V gene lookup returns CDR1 SEHNR and CDR2 FQNEAQ (reference sequence).

The V gene is TRBV30, the J gene TRBJ1-3; D uncertain. Deletions cut 4 bases from V and 4 bases from J, with 5 bases between. CDR1 GTSNPN and CDR2 SVGIG come from the germline V gene (reference sequence). The CDR3 runs 11 residues. CDR3: CAWISGNTIYF. For the CDR3, the DNA is TGTGCCTGGATCTCCGGAAACACCATATATTTT.

In this sample, this clone turned up once. The V and J genes are TRBV7-9 and TRBJ1-4; the D is unclear. This CDR3 has 14 amino acids. CDR1 is SEHNR and CDR2 is FQNEAQ in the germline V gene (reference sequence). V was trimmed by 5 bases and J by 10 bases, leaving 17 bases between them. The CDR3 sequence: CASSQTVLGRKLFF. Written as DNA, the CDR3 is TGTGCCAGCAGCCAGACCGTACTAGGTCGAAAACTGTTTTTT.

This rearrangement joins TRBV11-2 to TRBJ2-2, with 12 bases aligning to TRBD2. Germline values: CDR1 SGHAT, CDR2 FQNNGV. Germline trimming cut 5 bases from V and 0 bases from J; bases unmatched to any gene: 4. CDR3 length: 17 amino acids. The CDR3 loop reads CASSPLAGGPNTGELFF. The DNA for the CDR3 is TGTGCCAGCAGCCCCCTAGCGGGAGGGCCGAACACCGGGGAGCTGTTTTTT.

The genes are TRBV19 and TRBJ1-6; no reliable D call. This CDR3 region has 13 residues. Germline V gene data show CDR1 as LNHDA and CDR2 as SQIVND (reference sequence). With 9 bases removed from V and 6 bases from J, the gap between germline ends came to 12 bases. The CDR3 DNA sequence: TGTGCCAGCCGGGAAGGGATTAATTCACCCCTCCACTTT. It specifies CASREGINSPLHF. Variable domain in full (rest from reference TRBV19 and TRBJ1-6): DGGITQSPKYLFRKEGQNVTLSCEQNLNHDAMYWYRQDPGQGLRLIYYSQIVNDFQKGDIAEGYSVSREKKESFPLTVTSAQKNPTAFYLCASREGINSPLHFGNGTRLTVT.